This T cell receptor beta chain is from a study of control samples from healthy donors and cancer patients. From germline, CDR1 is MDHEN and CDR2 SYDVKM. The V end was cut by 1 base, the J end by 16 bases, with 11 bases between. The CDR3 consists of 11 residues. Sequenced by immunoSEQ multiplex PCR; TCRdb stores in-frame clones only, minus some. The table has about 92,000 clones, around 80% seen once. The genes are TRBV28 and TRBJ1-3; no definite D call. This receptor was obtained from a woman aged 60 to 75 in good health. The specimen sequenced was blood. The CDR3 bases are TGTGCCAGCAGTTTATATTCACGACACTATTTT. It specifies CASSLYSRHYF.